A single sample is the source of the 32 T cell receptor beta chains below, sequenced in a study of memory CD8 T cells in hepatitis C reinfection. The protocol was immunoSEQ multiplex PCR, while the TCRdb copy is restricted to in-frame clones and leaves out a portion. Found here are some 44,000 clones, nearly 90% of them singletons; the top ten hold more than 0.65%. Time point reported: late/post reinfection, 12 to 24 weeks after detection. No in vitro expansion preceded TCR sequencing of the sorted cells. Sequencing was done on a sample of naive CD8+ T cells sorted from blood. The receptors originated from a man aged 18 to 29 with hepatitis C virus infection.

The chain links TRBV29-1 to TRBJ1-1, with D uncertain. Germline loops: CDR1 SQVTM, CDR2 ANQGSEA. The CDR3 length is 12 residues. Trimming pared 5 bases from V and 1 base from J, leaving 8 bases between. The DNA of the CDR3 is TGCAGCGTTACCGGTCAGAACACTGAAGCTTTCTTT. Translated, it gives CSVTGQNTEAFF.

The genes are TRBV7-8 and TRBJ2-2; D is ambiguous. CDR1 and CDR2 (germline): SGHVS, FQNEAQ. This CDR3 has 14 amino acids. With 1 base removed from V and 1 base from J, the gap between germline ends came to 4 bases. The CDR3 DNA is TGTGCCAGCAGCTTAGACAAGAACACCGGGGAGCTGTTTTTT. Its protein is CASSLDKNTGELFF.

This chain links TRBV2 with TRBJ2-7; 14 bases are shared with TRBD2. V lost 4 bases and J lost 5; bases outside the gene matches: 22. Germline V gene data show CDR1 as SNHLY and CDR2 as FYNNEI. The CDR3 spans 21 residues. The CDR3 reads CASSVAPPGLAGDEGANEQYV. The CDR3 coding sequence is TGTGCCAGCAGTGTTGCCCCGCCGGGACTAGCGGGGGACGAGGGTGCCAACGAGCAGTACGTC.

The chain employs TRBV5-1 and TRBJ2-1; 8 bases match TRBD1. Germline CDR1 SGHRS, CDR2 YFSETQ. The CDR3 spans 15 residues. The V and J ends lost 0 bases and 8 bases, in that order; junction bases with no gene match: 7. CDR3 amino acids: CASSLGTGLADEQFF. The CDR3 DNA reads TGCGCCAGCAGCTTGGGGACAGGGTTAGCGGATGAGCAGTTCTTC.

The chain joins TRBV7-9 to TRBJ1-2; no clear D. The CDR3 loop spans 12 amino acids. Germline-derived CDR1 and CDR2 are SEHNR and FQNEAQ (reference sequence). Trimming pared 3 bases from V and 3 bases from J, leaving 5 bases between. CDR3 sequence (DNA): TGTGCCAGCAGCTTTAATTACTATGGCTACACCTTC. It specifies CASSFNYYGYTF. The full variable domain, with the rest looked up from reference TRBV7-9 and TRBJ1-2, is DTGVSQNPRHKITKRGQNVTFRCDPISEHNRLYWYRQTLGQGPEFLTYFQNEAQLEKSRLLSDRFSAERPKGSFSTLEIQRTEQGDSAMYLCASSFNYYGYTFGSGTRLTVV.

This clone was counted only a few times. The chain carries TRBV5-8 and TRBJ1-5, with 11 positions matching TRBD1. Germline values: CDR1 SGHTS, CDR2 YDEGEE. The CDR3 has 14 amino acids. V lost 4 bases to trimming and J lost 6 bases; unmatched junction nucleotides: 3. CDR3 sequence: CASSPGQGVQPQHF. The CDR3 DNA reads as TGTGCCAGCAGCCCGGGACAGGGGGTTCAGCCCCAGCATTTT.

This chain joins TRBV5-4 and TRBJ2-3; 9 bases fit TRBD1. J lost 4 bases, V lost 3 bases, and 3 bases had no gene match. Germline CDR1 reads SGHNT; CDR2 reads YYREEE (reference sequence). The CDR3 runs 14 residues. The CDR3 DNA reads TGTGCCAGCAGCTCGGGGGACAGGGCAGATACGCAGTATTTT. This gives the protein CASSSGDRADTQYF.

The DNA for the CDR3 is TGTGCCAGCAGCCCCAGCAGGGCTGGCACAGATACGCAGTATTTT. It codes for CASSPSRAGTDTQYF. The gene calls are TRBV9 and TRBJ2-3; D perhaps matches TRBD1 (5 bases). V was pared by 4 bases and J by 1 base, with 13 bases between. The CDR3 length is 15 residues. Looked up from germline, CDR1 is SGDLS and CDR2 is YYNGEE.

The count of this clone is one. V is TRBV7-8 and J is TRBJ2-5, with 11 bases aligning to TRBD1. The V and J ends lost 1 base and 2 bases, in that order; junction bases with no gene match: 6. This CDR3 is 17 amino acids long. CDR1 and CDR2 (germline): SGHVS, FQNEAQ. The CDR3 DNA reads as TGTGCCAGCAGCTTAGTGGGGACAGGGGGGCCTCAAGAGACCCAGTACTTC. Its protein is CASSLVGTGGPQETQYF.

The rearrangement joins TRBV9 to TRBJ1-2; 9 nucleotides align to TRBD1. V lost 0 bases, J lost 5 bases, and 5 bases stayed unmatched. The CDR3 runs 15 residues. Germline CDR1 and CDR2: SGDLS and YYNGEE. CDR3 sequence: CASSVEGDRAYGYTF. The DNA of the CDR3 is TGTGCCAGCAGCGTAGAAGGGGACAGGGCGTATGGCTACACCTTC.

This sequence joins TRBV19 and TRBJ1-5; D is uncertain. V shed 7 bases and J shed 0 bases, with 13 bases lying between them. Germline V gene data show CDR1 as LNHDA and CDR2 as SQIVND (reference sequence). The length of the CDR3 is 15 residues. The CDR3 here is CASTTEIYSNQPQHF. The CDR3 DNA sequence: TGTGCCAGTACCACAGAGATTTATAGCAATCAGCCCCAGCATTTT.

The CDR3 sequence is CATSPTTDTDTQYF. In DNA, the CDR3 is TGTGCCACCTCCCCGACTACTGACACAGATACGCAGTATTTT. The rearrangement links TRBV6-6 to TRBJ2-3, with D possibly TRBD2 on 5 matching bases. The CDR3 has 14 amino acids. CDR1 MNHNY and CDR2 SVGAGI come from the germline V gene (reference sequence). V lost 10 bases and J lost 2, with 16 bases in between.

This rearrangement joins TRBV23-1 to TRBJ2-1; a weak D match, TRBD2 (5 bases). TRBV23-1 is given ORF status, its function remaining uncertain. V gave up 4 bases and J gave up 6 bases, with 19 bases separating them. This CDR3 spans 16 amino acids. The CDR3 nucleotides read TGCGCCAGCAGTCGGTGGCGGGCAGAACCGCTCAATGAGCAGTTCTTC. Amino acid sequence: CASSRWRAEPLNEQFF.

V usage is TRBV19 and J usage is TRBJ2-1; possibly TRBD2 for D (6 bases). V was trimmed by 3 bases and J by 0 bases, leaving 12 bases between them. CDR1 is LNHDA, CDR2 SQIVND, per germline (reference sequence). The CDR3 sequence is 16 residues long. DNA of the CDR3: TGTGCCAGTAGTATGGGTGGGGGGAGCTCCTACAATGAGCAGTTCTTC. The encoded protein is CASSMGGGSSYNEQFF.

The chain links TRBV7-8 to TRBJ1-2; D might be TRBD1 (6 bases). The CDR3 runs 16 residues. V was shortened by 1 base and J by 8 bases, with 20 bases between the two germline ends. Germline CDR1 reads SGHVS; CDR2 reads FQNEAQ. The CDR3, as DNA: TGTGCCAGCAGCTTAGATATACAGGGTCGTTTACTGGGCTACACCTTC. Translating gives CASSLDIQGRLLGYTF.

The rearrangement links TRBV7-9 to TRBJ2-7; the D is unclear. There are 12 residues in the CDR3. Germline CDR1 is SEHNR and CDR2 is FQNEAQ (reference sequence). Trimming removed 5 bases from V and 2 bases from J, with 7 bases in between. The CDR3 spells CASSPPTYEQYF. CDR3 nucleotides: TGTGCCAGCAGCCCCCCTACCTACGAGCAGTACTTC.

The V and J genes are TRBV4-1 and TRBJ2-1; 13 bases fit TRBD2. V lost 5 bases and J lost 6; bases outside the gene matches: 1. Germline V gives CDR1 MGHRA, CDR2 YSYEKL. CDR3 length: 14 residues. DNA for the CDR3: TGCGCCAGCAGCTGGACTAGCGGGGGCAATGAGCAGTTCTTC. Its protein is CASSWTSGGNEQFF.

This chain joins TRBV25-1 and TRBJ1-5; 8 nucleotides agree with TRBD1. The germline V gene has CDR1 MGHDK and CDR2 SYGVNS. Trimming took 8 bases from V and 0 from J; bases not matched to a gene: 6. The CDR3 covers 15 residues. The CDR3 loop reads CASPIGTGSNQPQHF. CDR3 DNA: TGTGCCAGCCCTATTGGGACAGGTAGCAATCAGCCCCAGCATTTT.

The V call is TRBV7-9, the J call TRBJ1-5; 9 positions match TRBD1. The CDR3 sequence is 12 residues long. Germline CDR1 and CDR2: SEHNR and FQNEAQ (reference sequence). The trim removed 8 bases at V and 6 bases at J, leaving 2 bases unmatched. The chain's CDR3 is CASGTGLQPQHF. For the CDR3, the DNA is TGTGCCAGCGGGACAGGGCTTCAGCCCCAGCATTTT.

This clone appeared once. The V call is TRBV2, the J call TRBJ1-3; no reliable D call. The V end lost 7 bases, the J end lost 0 bases, and 13 bases lay between the germline ends. The CDR3 has 15 residues. The germline CDR1 and CDR2 sequences are SNHLY and FYNNEI. The CDR3 here is CASTHDGSSGNTIYF. In nucleotides, the CDR3 is TGTGCCAGCACCCACGATGGGAGCTCTGGAAACACCATATATTTT.

CDR3 DNA: TGTGCCAGCAGTTTTCGGGACAGGGGCGGGTACGAGCAGTACTTC. Encoded protein: CASSFRDRGGYEQYF. V gene TRBV27 combines with J gene TRBJ2-7, with 10 bases matching TRBD1. The germline gives CDR1 MNHEY, CDR2 SMNVEV (reference sequence). V shed 3 bases and J 4 bases; nucleotides not matched to a gene: 6. CDR3 length: 15 amino acids.

The chain links TRBV6-6 to TRBJ2-7, with D perhaps matching TRBD2 (7 bases). With 1 base removed from V and 7 bases from J, the gap between germline ends came to 14 bases. CDR1 and CDR2 from the germline V gene are MNHNY and SVGAGI (reference sequence). The CDR3 length is 14 residues. The CDR3 protein is CASSYYAGAGEQYV. The CDR3 bases are TGTGCCAGCAGTTACTATGCGGGGGCTGGGGAGCAGTACGTC.

The chain uses TRBV13 and TRBJ2-7; TRBD2 matches 7 bases. J lost 3 bases, V lost 0 bases, and 5 bases had no gene match. The germline CDR1 and CDR2 sequences are PRHDT and FYEKMQ (reference sequence). This CDR3 region has 15 residues. CDR3 in amino acids: CASSLGSGGSYEQYF. The CDR3, as DNA: TGTGCCAGCAGCTTAGGCTCGGGCGGGAGCTACGAGCAGTACTTC.

V usage is TRBV6-1 and J usage is TRBJ2-3; unclear D gene. Per germline, CDR1 MNHNS and CDR2 SASEGT. Between the trimmed V and J ends, which lost 1 base and 5 bases, there was a span of 4 bases. This CDR3 contains 12 residues. The CDR3 DNA is TGTGCCAGCAGTGAAGTCGGAGATACGCAGTATTTT. Its translation: CASSEVGDTQYF.

The CDR3 region is CASSQIGQGVNGYTF. CDR3 nucleotide sequence: TGCGCCAGCAGCCAAATCGGACAGGGGGTCAATGGCTACACCTTC. The chain combines TRBV4-1 with TRBJ1-2, with 10 bases identical to TRBD1. The junction had 6 bases not matched to a gene; V was cut back by 2 bases and J by 6 bases. Germline lookup yields CDR1 MGHRA and CDR2 YSYEKL. The length of the CDR3 is 15 residues.

V gene TRBV2 combines with J gene TRBJ1-2; TRBD1 agrees at 12 bases. The CDR3 runs 14 residues. V trimming: 6 bases; J trimming: 4 bases; junction bases outside the gene matches: 3. The germline gives CDR1 SNHLY, CDR2 FYNNEI. The CDR3 reads CASSGTGGGYGYTF. The CDR3 nucleotides read TGTGCCAGCAGCGGGACAGGGGGCGGCTATGGCTACACCTTC.

The V gene is TRBV11-3, the J gene TRBJ2-2, with D hard to call. V lost 4 bases and J 0 bases, leaving 9 bases between the germline ends. Germline V lookup: CDR1 SGHNT, CDR2 YENEEA. The CDR3 runs 15 residues. The CDR3 nucleotides are TGTGCCAGCAGCTCCACCGACACGAACACCGGGGAGCTGTTTTTT. Translating gives CASSSTDTNTGELFF.

The chain carries TRBV19 and TRBJ1-5; D uncertain. This CDR3 spans 15 amino acids. The ends were cut back, 3 bases at V and 1 base at J, with 10 bases in the middle. The V gene's germline CDR1 is LNHDA and CDR2 SQIVND (reference sequence). In DNA, the CDR3 is TGTGCCAGTAGTATCTCTTCACACAGCAATCAGCCCCAGCATTTT. Its protein is CASSISSHSNQPQHF.

The rearrangement uses TRBV2 and TRBJ2-1, with 10 bases matching TRBD1. The CDR3 runs to 15 residues. The germline gives CDR1 SNHLY, CDR2 FYNNEI. Trimming at V came to 1 base and at J to 6 bases, leaving 3 bases not matched to a gene. The CDR3 here is CASSEEGQGVNEQFF. The CDR3 bases are TGTGCCAGCAGTGAAGAAGGACAGGGGGTCAATGAGCAGTTCTTC.

This chain uses TRBV6-5 with TRBJ2-3, with TRBD1 identical over 7 bases. Per the germline V gene, CDR1 is MNHEY and CDR2 is SVGAGI. V was pared by 5 bases and J by 0 bases, with 5 bases of the junction left unmatched. CDR3 length: 15 amino acids. The CDR3 sequence is CASSQGQASTDTQYF. In nucleotides, the CDR3 is TGTGCCAGCAGTCAAGGACAGGCTAGCACAGATACGCAGTATTTT.

The V call is TRBV19, the J call TRBJ2-1; 7 bases are a match to TRBD2. The CDR3 length is 14 residues. With V trimmed by 6 bases and J by 2 bases, 4 bases remained unmatched. CDR1 and CDR2 (germline): LNHDA, SQIVND (reference sequence). This chain's CDR3 is CASSPGLTYNEQFF. The DNA for the CDR3 is TGTGCCAGTAGCCCGGGACTAACCTACAATGAGCAGTTCTTC.

This clone occurred a few times. V is TRBV29-1 and J is TRBJ2-6, with D perhaps TRBD2 (5 bases). Between the trimmed V and J ends, which lost 2 bases and 9 bases, there was a span of 11 bases. The germline CDR1 and CDR2 sequences are SQVTM and ANQGSEA. The CDR3 sequence is 13 residues long. CDR3 in DNA: TGCAGCGTTGAAACGGGGTCCCACAACGTCCTGACTTTC. This gives the protein CSVETGSHNVLTF.